Each of the 10 T cell receptor beta chains below was sequenced from the same sample in a study of blood T cell repertoires in COVID-19. Sequencing used immunoSEQ multiplex PCR; TCRdb keeps in-frame clones, though not all of them. The table lists some 460,000 clones, approximately 90% of them singletons, with 0.7% in the top ten. The specimen sequenced was PBMCs or T cells enriched from blood (not recorded which). The receptors here all came from a woman aged 18-30 years who had recovered from COVID-19.

In its sample, this clone was seen a few times. The chain joins TRBV21-1 to TRBJ1-4. TRBV21-1 is a listed pseudogene. The CDR3 contains 16 residues. CDR3 sequence (DNA): TGTGCCAGCAGCATTCCCGACTGTGCAACTAATGAAAAACTGTTTTTT. Its protein product is CASSIPDCATNEKLFF.

The genes are TRBV30 and TRBJ2-5; D gene ambiguous. The V end was cut by 0 bases, the J end by 2 bases, with 7 bases between. Germline CDR1 is GTSNPN and CDR2 is SVGIG (reference sequence). The CDR3 length is 13 residues. CDR3 in amino acids: CAWSVRRQETQYF. The CDR3 DNA reads TGTGCCTGGAGTGTACGGCGGCAAGAGACCCAGTACTTC. The full variable domain, in which reference TRBV30 and TRBJ2-5 provide the parts outside the CDR3, is SQTIHQWPATLVQPVGSPLSLECTVEGTSNPNLYWYRQAAGRGLQLLFYSVGIGQISSEVPQNLSASRPQDRQFILSSKKLLLSDSGFYLCAWSVRRQETQYFGPGTRLLVL.

The chain employs TRBV3-1 (or the pseudogene TRBV3-2) and TRBJ1-2; D remains ambiguous. Trimming stripped 5 bases from V and 7 bases from J, with 14 bases between. CDR1 and CDR2 (germline): LGHDT, YNNKEL (reference sequence). The CDR3 is 13 amino acids. CDR3 nucleotides: TGTGCCAGCAGCTTGAACGGAGAGGGTGGCTACACCTTC. It encodes CASSLNGEGGYTF.

The V gene is TRBV5-5, the J gene TRBJ2-5, with TRBD1 as a possible D gene (5 bases). The CDR3 has 14 amino acids. The germline V gene has CDR1 SGHKS and CDR2 YYEKEE (reference sequence). With 3 bases removed from V and 5 bases from J, the gap between germline ends came to 14 bases. In DNA form, the CDR3 reads TGTGCCAGCAGCTCAACCCAGGGTTCGGAGACCCAGTACTTC. This codes for CASSSTQGSETQYF.

This clone was seen once. Germline and junction disagree at one end, which may indicate a read error. DNA of the CDR3: TGTGCTAGCAGCTTGCGAGCGGGGTTTGGTGACGAGCAGTACTTC. It codes for CASSLRAGFGDEQYF. The chain uses TRBV7-7 and TRBJ2-7; 7 bases map to TRBD2. In germline, CDR1 is SSHAT, CDR2 FNYEAQ (reference sequence). The CDR3 sequence is 15 residues long.

In its sample, this clone was seen once. The gene calls are TRBV2 and TRBJ2-3; 11 bases align to TRBD2. V was clipped by 5 bases and J by 9 bases; unmatched bases: 7. The CDR3 length is 14 residues. Germline V CDR1 and CDR2: SNHLY, FYNNEI. This CDR3 reads CASSPSGGQGTQYF. CDR3 in DNA: TGTGCCAGCAGTCCTAGCGGGGGGCAGGGGACGCAGTATTTT.

This chain connects TRBV14 to TRBJ2-1, with 9 bases that match TRBD2. The CDR3 is made up of 14 amino acids. Germline values: CDR1 SGHDN, CDR2 FVKESK. V lost 4 bases, J lost 8 bases, and 6 bases stayed unmatched. The CDR3 sequence: CASSLDSGGYEQFF. The CDR3 DNA reads TGTGCCAGCAGCCTAGATAGCGGGGGTTATGAGCAGTTCTTC.

V usage is TRBV12-5 and J usage is TRBJ1-4; TRBD1 might be the D (5 bases). V gave up 5 bases and J gave up 5 bases, with 9 bases separating them. The CDR3 spans 13 residues. Germline V lookup: CDR1 LGHNT, CDR2 FRNRAP. CDR3 DNA sequence: TGTGCTAGTGGTCCGCGGGGGAATGAAAAACTGTTTTTT. As protein: CASGPRGNEKLFF.

As to this clone: Other nucleotide sequences from this sample produce the same CDR3. The V gene is TRBV28, the J gene TRBJ2-3; D possibly corresponds to TRBD2 (7 bases). The CDR3 length is 15 residues. CDR1 is MDHEN, CDR2 SYDVKM, per germline. V was cut by 2 bases and J by 1 base, with 10 bases left in between. The CDR3 nucleotides are TGTGCCAGCAGTTTAGCCGGGGGGCGCACAGATACGCAGTATTTT. The encoded protein is CASSLAGGRTDTQYF.

The chain joins TRBV30 to TRBJ1-1; 9 nucleotides match TRBD1. The CDR3 loop spans 13 amino acids. The germline V gene has CDR1 GTSNPN and CDR2 SVGIG (reference sequence). The trim removed 0 bases at V and 10 bases at J, leaving 6 bases unmatched. This chain's CDR3 is CAWSVGQGRGAFF. The CDR3 DNA reads as TGTGCCTGGAGTGTCGGACAGGGGAGGGGAGCTTTCTTT.